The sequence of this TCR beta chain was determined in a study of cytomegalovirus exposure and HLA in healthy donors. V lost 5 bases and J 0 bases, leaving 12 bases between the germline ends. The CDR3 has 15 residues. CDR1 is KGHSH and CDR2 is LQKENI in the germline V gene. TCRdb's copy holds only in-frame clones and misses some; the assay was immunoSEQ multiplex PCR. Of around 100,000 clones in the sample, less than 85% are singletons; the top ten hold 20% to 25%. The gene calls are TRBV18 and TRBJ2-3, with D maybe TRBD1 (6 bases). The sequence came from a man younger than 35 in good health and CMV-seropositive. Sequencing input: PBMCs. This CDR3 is CASSTTGQSTDTQYF. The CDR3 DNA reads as TGTGCCAGCTCAACGACAGGACAGAGCACAGATACGCAGTATTTT.